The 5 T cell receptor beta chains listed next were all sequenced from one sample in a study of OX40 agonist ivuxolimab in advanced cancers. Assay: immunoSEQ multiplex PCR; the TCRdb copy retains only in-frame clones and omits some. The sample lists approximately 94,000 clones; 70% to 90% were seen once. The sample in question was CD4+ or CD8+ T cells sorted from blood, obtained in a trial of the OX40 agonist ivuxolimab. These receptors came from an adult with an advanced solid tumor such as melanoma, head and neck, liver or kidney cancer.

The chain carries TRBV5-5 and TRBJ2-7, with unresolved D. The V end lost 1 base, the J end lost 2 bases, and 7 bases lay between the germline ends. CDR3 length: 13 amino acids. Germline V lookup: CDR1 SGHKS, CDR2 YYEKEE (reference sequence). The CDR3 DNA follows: TGTGCCAGCAGCTTGAACGGAGCCTACGAGCAGTACTTC. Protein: CASSLNGAYEQYF.

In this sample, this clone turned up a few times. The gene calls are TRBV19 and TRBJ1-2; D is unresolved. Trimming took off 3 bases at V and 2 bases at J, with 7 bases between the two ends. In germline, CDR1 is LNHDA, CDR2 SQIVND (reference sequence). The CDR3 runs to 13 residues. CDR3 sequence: CASSIRENYGYTF. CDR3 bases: TGTGCCAGTAGTATTAGGGAAAACTATGGCTACACCTTC.

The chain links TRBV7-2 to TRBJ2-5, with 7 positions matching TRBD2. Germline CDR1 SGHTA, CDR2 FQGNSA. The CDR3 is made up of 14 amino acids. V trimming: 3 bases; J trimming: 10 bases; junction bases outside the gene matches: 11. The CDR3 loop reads CASSFISPGGDQYF. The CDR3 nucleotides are TGTGCCAGCAGCTTCATCAGCCCTGGGGGGGACCAGTACTTC.

This chain's CDR3 is CASGPGLAGAEQYF. The CDR3 DNA is TGCGCCAGCGGACCGGGACTAGCGGGAGCCGAGCAGTACTTC. The genes are TRBV5-1 and TRBJ2-7; the match to TRBD2 covers 14 bases. Germline V gives CDR1 SGHRS, CDR2 YFSETQ. Losses at the gene ends were 7 bases for V and 6 bases for J; bases not matched to a gene: 6. The CDR3 has 14 amino acids.

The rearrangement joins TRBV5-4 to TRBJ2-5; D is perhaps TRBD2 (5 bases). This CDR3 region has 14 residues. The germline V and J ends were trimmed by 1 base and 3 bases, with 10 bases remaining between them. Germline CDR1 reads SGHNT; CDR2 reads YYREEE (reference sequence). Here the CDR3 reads CASSLWVGKETQYF. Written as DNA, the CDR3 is TGTGCCAGCAGCTTGTGGGTCGGGAAAGAGACCCAGTACTTC.